The next 16 T cell receptor beta chains were all read from a single sample in a study of T cells after yellow fever vaccination. TCRdb called the 5' RACE reads again in MiXCR, with one record for every CDR3 protein. Of about 210,000 distinct CDR3 sequences listed, roughly 3.3% are singletons. Specimen: CD4+ T cells sorted from PBMCs, collected 10 days after the yellow fever booster vaccination. The receptors stem from a man younger than 35 who received the YFV17D yellow fever vaccine.

There are many counts of this clonotype. This chain uses TRBV4-2 with TRBJ1-5; perhaps TRBD1 as D (5 bases). This CDR3 spans 15 amino acids. With 1 base removed from V and 3 bases from J, the gap between germline ends came to 10 bases. The germline V gene has CDR1 LGHNA and CDR2 YNFKEQ. The CDR3 loop is CASSQGSGNNQPQHF. The CDR3 region has the DNA TGTGCCAGCAGCCAAGGCTCAGGGAACAATCAGCCCCAGCATTTT.

The chain joins TRBV3-1 to TRBJ1-2; tentative D call: TRBD1 (5 bases). V lost 2 bases and J lost 6, with 10 bases in between. Germline V gene lookup returns CDR1 LGHDT and CDR2 YNNKEL (reference sequence). The CDR3 length is 13 residues. CDR3 sequence reads: CASSQRGEDGYTF. The CDR3 DNA reads as TGTGCCAGCAGCCAAAGGGGCGAGGATGGCTACACCTTC.

The sample holds a few counts of this clonotype. The chain links TRBV12-5 to TRBJ2-7, with 7 bases matching TRBD1. The V gene end was trimmed by 1 base and the J gene end by 3 bases; junction bases not matched to a gene: 6. Germline V gene lookup returns CDR1 LGHNT and CDR2 FRNRAP. The CDR3 covers 15 residues. The CDR3 sequence is CASGLGIRQGYEQYF. The CDR3, as DNA: TGTGCTAGTGGTTTGGGAATCCGACAGGGCTACGAGCAGTACTTC.

This clonotype was counted only a few times. This chain links TRBV20-1 with TRBJ1-1, with 9 bases lining up with TRBD1. The CDR3 is made up of 14 amino acids. Per the germline V gene, CDR1 is DFQATT and CDR2 is SNEGSKA (reference sequence). With V trimmed by 5 bases and J by 4 bases, 8 bases remained unmatched. The CDR3 DNA follows: TGCAGTGCTGGGGGGACAGGGCGAGGCACTGAAGCTTTCTTT. Translated, it gives CSAGGTGRGTEAFF.

In this sample, this clonotype turned up many times. The CDR3 loop is CASSYAGAASGANVLTF. The CDR3 DNA sequence: TGTGCCAGCAGTTACGCGGGGGCCGCCTCTGGGGCCAACGTCCTGACTTTC. J is TRBJ2-6 and V is TRBV6-2 or TRBV6-3, with D perhaps TRBD2 (7 bases). Germline V lookup: CDR1 MNHEY, CDR2 SVGEGT. V was shortened by 2 bases and J by 0 bases, with 11 bases between the two germline ends. The CDR3 has 17 residues.

The rearrangement links TRBV12-3 or TRBV12-4 to TRBJ1-6, with a possible D match to TRBD1 (6 bases). This CDR3 is built from 16 residues. Trimming took 6 bases from V and 1 from J, leaving 13 bases between them. The CDR3 DNA reads TGTGCCAGCAGAGGGGGGGGTTGGTCCTATAATTCACCCCTCCACTTT. It codes for CASRGGGWSYNSPLHF.

This clonotype was recorded at least ten times. The rearrangement joins TRBV29-1 to TRBJ2-5; no clear D. The CDR3 covers 11 residues. V was clipped by 4 bases and J by 3 bases, with 6 bases between them. Germline assignment: CDR1 SQVTM and CDR2 ANQGSEA. This CDR3 reads CSVGEKETQYF. Written as DNA, the CDR3 is TGCAGCGTTGGGGAAAAAGAGACCCAGTACTTC.

The chain recombines TRBV6-5 with TRBJ2-7; the D is unclear. Between the trimmed V and J ends, which lost 3 bases and 0 bases, there was a span of 9 bases. The CDR3 extends over 14 amino acids. Germline values: CDR1 MNHEY, CDR2 SVGAGI. In DNA form, the CDR3 reads TGTGCCAGCAGTTATGGGCCCGTCTCCTACGAGCAGTACTTC. Translated, it gives CASSYGPVSYEQYF.

This clonotype has only a few counts. The chain employs TRBV20-1 and TRBJ2-3; weak D call: TRBD2 (6 bases). Germline CDR1 DFQATT, CDR2 SNEGSKA (reference sequence). The CDR3 loop spans 17 amino acids. Trimming pared 0 bases from V and 9 bases from J, leaving 25 bases between. CDR3 nucleotides: TGCAGTGCTAGAGATCCCCAGGCGGAGGGTGCGTCGAACACGCAGTATTTT. Its protein product is CSARDPQAEGASNTQYF.

The chain links TRBV7-8 to TRBJ2-7, with unresolved D. The V gene lost 3 bases and the J gene lost 1 base, with 10 bases spanning the gap. There are 14 residues in the CDR3. Germline V gene sequence: CDR1 SGHVS, CDR2 FQNEAQ. The CDR3 loop is CASSFLGESYEQYF. Written as DNA, the CDR3 is TGTGCCAGCAGCTTCCTCGGAGAGTCCTACGAGCAGTACTTC.

The CDR3 coding sequence is TGCGCCAGCAGCTTAAGCGGGGTTCGCGCAGATACGCAGTATTTT. Amino acids: CASSLSGVRADTQYF. The chain employs TRBV5-1 and TRBJ2-3; 7 bases map to TRBD2. CDR1 is SGHRS, CDR2 YFSETQ, per germline. The CDR3 length is 15 residues. With V trimmed by 2 bases and J by 4 bases, 7 bases remained unmatched.

The rearrangement links TRBV5-1 to TRBJ1-2, with D maybe TRBD1 (5 bases). The CDR3 contains 14 residues. The germline gives CDR1 SGHRS, CDR2 YFSETQ. The ends were cut back, 0 bases at V and 5 bases at J, with 11 bases in the middle. The CDR3 protein is CASSLEGPPYGYTF. Here the CDR3 DNA reads TGCGCCAGCAGCTTGGAGGGGCCCCCTTATGGCTACACCTTC.

This clonotype was seen many times. The rearrangement uses TRBV20-1 and TRBJ2-4, with D possibly matching TRBD1 (5 bases). CDR1 and CDR2 (germline): DFQATT, SNEGSKA (reference sequence). Trimming cost V 8 bases and J 5 bases, with 16 bases left between them. CDR3 length: 13 amino acids. The CDR3 DNA follows: TGCAGTCCCAAACCCTTGACAGAAAACATTCAGTACTTC. Protein: CSPKPLTENIQYF.

This clonotype was counted at least ten times. The chain uses TRBV4-2 and TRBJ1-5; the D gene is possibly TRBD1 (6 bases). The CDR3 is 15 amino acids. The V and J ends lost 2 bases and 7 bases respectively, with 15 bases between them. Germline CDR1 LGHNA, CDR2 YNFKEQ. Here the CDR3 reads CASSQRGQGGQPQHF. Here the CDR3 DNA reads TGTGCCAGCAGCCAACGGGGACAAGGGGGGCAGCCCCAGCATTTT.

This clonotype was observed at least ten times. The chain combines TRBV7-9 with TRBJ1-1; weak D call: TRBD1 (5 bases). CDR3 length equals 15 residues. Germline V lookup: CDR1 SEHNR, CDR2 FQNEAQ (reference sequence). The V end lost 5 bases, the J end lost 1 base, and 14 bases lay between the germline ends. CDR3 residues: CASSRVGETNTEAFF. The CDR3 nucleotides are TGTGCCAGCAGCCGCGTGGGGGAAACGAACACTGAAGCTTTCTTT.

This clonotype turned up a few times. This rearrangement joins TRBV20-1 to TRBJ2-2; a weak D match, TRBD2 (6 bases). Germline V gives CDR1 DFQATT, CDR2 SNEGSKA (reference sequence). Trimming took 3 bases from V and 1 from J, leaving 9 bases between them. This CDR3 contains 14 residues. The CDR3 region is CSARPGLNTGELFF. The CDR3 coding sequence is TGCAGTGCTAGGCCGGGACTGAACACCGGGGAGCTGTTTTTT.